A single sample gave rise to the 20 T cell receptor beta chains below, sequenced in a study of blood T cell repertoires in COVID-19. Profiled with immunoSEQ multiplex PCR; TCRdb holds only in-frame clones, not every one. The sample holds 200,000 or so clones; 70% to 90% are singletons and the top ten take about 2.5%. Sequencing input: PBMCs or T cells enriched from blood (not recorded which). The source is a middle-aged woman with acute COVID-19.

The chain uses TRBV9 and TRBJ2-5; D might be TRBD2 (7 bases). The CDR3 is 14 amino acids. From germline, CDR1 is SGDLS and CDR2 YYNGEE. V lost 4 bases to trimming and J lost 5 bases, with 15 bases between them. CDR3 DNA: TGTGCCAGCAGCCGGGGGGCAAGAGGGGAGACCCAGTACTTC. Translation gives CASSRGARGETQYF.

CDR3 in amino acids: CASSILLTANTEAFF. In nucleotides, the CDR3 is TGTGCCAGTAGTATCCTCCTAACAGCTAACACTGAAGCTTTCTTT. This chain joins TRBV19 and TRBJ1-1; D uncertain. V was shortened by 3 bases and J by 2 bases, with 13 bases between the two germline ends. The CDR3 totals 15 residues. Germline lookup yields CDR1 LNHDA and CDR2 SQIVND (reference sequence).

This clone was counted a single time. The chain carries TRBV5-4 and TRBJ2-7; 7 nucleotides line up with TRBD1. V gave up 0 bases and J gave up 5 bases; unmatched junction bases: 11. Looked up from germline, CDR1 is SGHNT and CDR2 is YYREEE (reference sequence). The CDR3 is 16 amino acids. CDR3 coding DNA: TGTGCCAGCAGCTTGGGCCGGACAGGCGCCCTCAACGAGCAGTACTTC. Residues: CASSLGRTGALNEQYF.

The CDR3 spells CASSPISYGYTF. CDR3 DNA: TGTGCCAGCAGCCCAATTTCCTATGGCTACACCTTC. The V and J genes are TRBV7-8 and TRBJ1-2; D remains ambiguous. The CDR3 spans 12 residues. Between the trimmed V and J ends, which lost 5 bases and 4 bases, there was a span of 8 bases. Germline loops: CDR1 SGHVS, CDR2 FQNEAQ. Drawing the rest from reference TRBV7-8 and TRBJ1-2, the complete variable domain is GAGVSQSPRYKVAKRGQDVALRCDPISGHVSLFWYQQALGQGPEFLTYFQNEAQLDKSGLPSDRFFAERPEGSVSTLKIQRTQQEDSAVYLCASSPISYGYTFGSGTRLTVV.

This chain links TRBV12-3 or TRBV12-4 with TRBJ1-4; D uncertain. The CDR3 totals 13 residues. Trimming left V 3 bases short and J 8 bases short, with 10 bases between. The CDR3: CASSFLPGEKLFF. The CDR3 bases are TGTGCCAGCAGTTTCCTCCCGGGGGAAAAACTGTTTTTT.

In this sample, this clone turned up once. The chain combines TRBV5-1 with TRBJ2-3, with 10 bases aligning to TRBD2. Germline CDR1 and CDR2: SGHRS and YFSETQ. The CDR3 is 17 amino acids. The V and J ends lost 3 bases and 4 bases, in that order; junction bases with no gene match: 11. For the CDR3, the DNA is TGCGCCAGCAGCTGGACTAGCGGTGATTACGCAGCAGATACGCAGTATTTT. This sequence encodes CASSWTSGDYAADTQYF.

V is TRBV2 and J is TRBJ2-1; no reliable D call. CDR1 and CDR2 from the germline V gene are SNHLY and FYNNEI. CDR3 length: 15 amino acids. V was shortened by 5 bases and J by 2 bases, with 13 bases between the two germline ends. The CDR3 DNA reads TGTGCCAGCAGTCCTGACTCTGGAGCCTACAATGAGCAGTTCTTC. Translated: CASSPDSGAYNEQFF. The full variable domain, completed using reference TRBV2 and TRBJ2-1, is EPEVTQTPSHQVTQMGQEVILRCVPISNHLYFYWYRQILGQKVEFLVSFYNNEISEKSEIFDDQFSVERPDGSNFTLKIRSTKLEDSAMYFCASSPDSGAYNEQFFGPGTRLTVL.

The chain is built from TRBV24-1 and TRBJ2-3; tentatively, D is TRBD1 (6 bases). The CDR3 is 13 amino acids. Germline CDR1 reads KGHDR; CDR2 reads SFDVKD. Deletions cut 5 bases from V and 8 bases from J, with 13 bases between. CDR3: CATSGQGLGTQYF. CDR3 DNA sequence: TGTGCCACCAGTGGGCAGGGGTTGGGTACGCAGTATTTT.

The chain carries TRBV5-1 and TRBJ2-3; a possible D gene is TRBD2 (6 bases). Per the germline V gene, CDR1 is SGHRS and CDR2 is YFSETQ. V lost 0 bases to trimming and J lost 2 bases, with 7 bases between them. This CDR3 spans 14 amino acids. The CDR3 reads CASSLGDSTDTQYF. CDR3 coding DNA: TGCGCCAGCAGCTTGGGGGACTCCACAGATACGCAGTATTTT.

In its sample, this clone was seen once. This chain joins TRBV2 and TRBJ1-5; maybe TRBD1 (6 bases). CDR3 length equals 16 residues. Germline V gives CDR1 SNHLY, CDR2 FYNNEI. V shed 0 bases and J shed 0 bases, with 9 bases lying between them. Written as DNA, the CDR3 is TGTGCCAGCAGTGAAGCGGCAGGGGCTAGCAATCAGCCCCAGCATTTT. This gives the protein CASSEAAGASNQPQHF.

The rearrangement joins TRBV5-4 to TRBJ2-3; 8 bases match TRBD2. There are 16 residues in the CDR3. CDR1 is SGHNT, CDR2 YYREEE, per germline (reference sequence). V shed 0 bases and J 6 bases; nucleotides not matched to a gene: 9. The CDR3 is CASSLADGRAGDTQYF. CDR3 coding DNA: TGTGCCAGCAGCTTGGCGGACGGGAGGGCCGGCGATACGCAGTATTTT. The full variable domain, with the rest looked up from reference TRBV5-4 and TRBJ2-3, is ETGVTQSPTHLIKTRGQQVTLRCSSQSGHNTVSWYQQALGQGPQFIFQYYREEENGRGNFPPRFSGLQFPNYSSELNVNALELDDSALYLCASSLADGRAGDTQYFGPGTRLTVL.

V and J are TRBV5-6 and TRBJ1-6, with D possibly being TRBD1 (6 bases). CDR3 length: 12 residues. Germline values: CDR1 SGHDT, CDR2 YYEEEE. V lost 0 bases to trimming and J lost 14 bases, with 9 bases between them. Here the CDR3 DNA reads TGTGCCAGCAGCTTGGACAGGGCAACCCTCCACTTT. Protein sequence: CASSLDRATLHF.

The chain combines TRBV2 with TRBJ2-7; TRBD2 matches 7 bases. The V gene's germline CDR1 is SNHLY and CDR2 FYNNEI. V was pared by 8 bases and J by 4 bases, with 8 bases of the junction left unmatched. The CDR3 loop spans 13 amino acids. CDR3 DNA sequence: TGTGCCAGCGGGAGGGCACGATTATACGAGCAGTACGTC. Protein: CASGRARLYEQYV.

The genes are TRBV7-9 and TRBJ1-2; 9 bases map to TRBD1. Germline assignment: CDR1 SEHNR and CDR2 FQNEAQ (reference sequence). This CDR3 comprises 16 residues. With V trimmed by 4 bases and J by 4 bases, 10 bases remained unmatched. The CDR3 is CASSSVGTGTIYGYTF. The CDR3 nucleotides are TGTGCCAGCAGCTCCGTAGGGACAGGGACAATCTATGGCTACACCTTC.

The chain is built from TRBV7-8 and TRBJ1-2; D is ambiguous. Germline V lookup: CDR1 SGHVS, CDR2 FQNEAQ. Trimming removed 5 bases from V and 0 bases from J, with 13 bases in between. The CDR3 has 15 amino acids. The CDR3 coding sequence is TGTGCCAGCAGCCCGGACTACCTAGCTAACTATGGCTACACCTTC. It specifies CASSPDYLANYGYTF.

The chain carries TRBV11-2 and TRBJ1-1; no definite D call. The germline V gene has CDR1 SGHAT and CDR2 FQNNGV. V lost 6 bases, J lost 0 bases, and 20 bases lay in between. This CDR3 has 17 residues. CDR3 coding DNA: TGTGCCAGCAGTCTGGGCCCGGCCGCGCTCATGAACACTGAAGCTTTCTTT. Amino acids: CASSLGPAALMNTEAFF. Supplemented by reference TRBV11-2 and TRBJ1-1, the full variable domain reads EAGVAQSPRYKIIEKRQSVAFWCNPISGHATLYWYQQILGQGPKLLIQFQNNGVVDDSQLPKDRFSAERLKGVDSTLKIQPAKLEDSAVYLCASSLGPAALMNTEAFFGQGTRLTVV.

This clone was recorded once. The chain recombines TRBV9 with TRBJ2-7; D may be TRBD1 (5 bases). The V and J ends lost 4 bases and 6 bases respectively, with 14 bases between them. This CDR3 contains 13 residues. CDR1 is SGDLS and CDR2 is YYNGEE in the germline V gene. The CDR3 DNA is TGTGCCAGCAGCCCCAACGTCGACAGCGAGCAGTACTTC. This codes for CASSPNVDSEQYF.

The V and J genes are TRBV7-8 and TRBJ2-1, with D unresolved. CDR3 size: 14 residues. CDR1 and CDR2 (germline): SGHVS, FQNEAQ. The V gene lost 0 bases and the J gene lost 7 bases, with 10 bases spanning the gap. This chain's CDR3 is CASSLAWALNEQFF. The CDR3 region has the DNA TGTGCCAGCAGCTTAGCGTGGGCTTTAAATGAGCAGTTCTTC.

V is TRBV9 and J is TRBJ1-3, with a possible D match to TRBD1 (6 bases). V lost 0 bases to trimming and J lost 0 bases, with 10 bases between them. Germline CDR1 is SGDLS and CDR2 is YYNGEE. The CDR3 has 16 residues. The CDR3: CASSVAGAISGNTIYF. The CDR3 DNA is TGTGCCAGCAGCGTAGCAGGGGCCATCTCTGGAAACACCATATATTTT.

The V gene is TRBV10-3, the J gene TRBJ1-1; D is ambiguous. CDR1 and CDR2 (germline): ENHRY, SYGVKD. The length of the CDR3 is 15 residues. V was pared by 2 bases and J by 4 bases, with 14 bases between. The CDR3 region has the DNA TGTGCCATCAGTGAGACTGCAAAAACGGGCACTGAAGCTTTCTTT. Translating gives CAISETAKTGTEAFF.